This T cell receptor (beta chain) was recovered during a study of T-cell reconstitution after alpha-beta-depleted transplantation in children. General study results and limits: Reported findings indicate that, about two months after transplant, alpha-beta T cells came from several hundred expanded clones, which were derived from non-depleted graft cells.

As it was prepared, the TCRbeta library received unique molecular identifiers. TCRdb re-called the PCR reads through MiXCR, storing one row per CDR3 protein. This repertoire shows about 600,000 distinct CDR3 sequences, 10% to 15% found once; its top ten account for over 2%. Trimming took off 3 bases at V and 6 bases at J, with 9 bases between the two ends. This CDR3 comprises 13 residues. Per the germline V gene, CDR1 is MDHEN and CDR2 is SYDVKM. There are many counts of this clonotype. What it binds is not known. The rearrangement uses TRBV28 and TRBJ2-4, with a weak D call TRBD1 (5 bases). The receptor comes from a male patient younger than 18 who had a stem cell transplant for acute myeloid leukemia, so the T cells may come from the graft donor. The input for sequencing was PBMCs, mostly from graft donor cells, taken 360 days after TCRalphabeta/CD19-depleted stem cell transplant. The DNA of the CDR3 is TGTGCCAGCAGTTTCCTCGACAGAAACATTCAGTACTTC. Amino acids: CASSFLDRNIQYF. Full variable domain (remainder filled in from reference TRBV28 and TRBJ2-4): DVKVTQSSRYLVKRTGEKVFLECVQDMDHENMFWYRQDPGLGLRLIYFSYDVKMKEKGDIPEGYSVSREKKERFSLILESASTNQTSMYLCASSFLDRNIQYFGAGTRLSVL.